One sample yielded the 27 T cell receptor beta chains listed below, sequenced in a study of CD8 T cells in ankylosing spondylitis. Each CDR3 protein is one row after TCRdb ran MiXCR on the 5' RACE reads. The data hold fewer than 250,000 distinct CDR3 sequences, with under 35% observed a single time. Material for sequencing was blood, either unsorted or a sorted T cell fraction (not recorded which). Receptors were obtained from a male donor with ankylosing spondylitis or in good health (not recorded which).

This clonotype was picked up a small number of times. This rearrangement joins TRBV6-1 to TRBJ2-7; D remains ambiguous. The CDR3 is 13 amino acids. V gave up 8 bases and J gave up 2 bases, with 13 bases separating them. Per germline, CDR1 MNHNS and CDR2 SASEGT. The CDR3 here is CASAPVAAYEQYF. As DNA, the CDR3 is TGTGCCAGCGCACCGGTTGCCGCCTACGAGCAGTACTTC.

The chain links TRBV28 to TRBJ1-1, with TRBD1 matching 10 bases. CDR1 MDHEN and CDR2 SYDVKM come from the germline V gene. This CDR3 spans 20 amino acids. With 4 bases clipped from V and 8 bases from J, the junction kept 25 bases outside the gene matches. CDR3: CASSYTGGTGAILTRSEAFF. The CDR3 coding sequence is TGTGCCAGCAGTTACACCGGCGGGACAGGGGCCATATTGACAAGGTCCGAAGCTTTCTTT.

The chain employs TRBV11-2 and TRBJ2-3; D is uncertain. Germline CDR1 and CDR2: SGHAT and FQNNGV. Trimming shortened V by 6 bases and J by 5 bases, and 15 bases separated the two germline ends. CDR3 size: 14 residues. The DNA for the CDR3 is TGTGCCAGCAGACCTTCTGCGGCGTTAGATACGCAGTATTTT. Its protein is CASRPSAALDTQYF.

This clonotype was detected only a few times. The J gene is TRBJ2-1, the V gene TRBV5-5, with unresolved D. This CDR3 spans 15 amino acids. The V gene lost 0 bases and the J gene lost 4 bases, with 11 bases spanning the gap. Germline assignment: CDR1 SGHKS and CDR2 YYEKEE (reference sequence). CDR3 in DNA: TGTGCCAGCAGCTTGGCAGTAAACCAGTACAATGAGCAGTTCTTC. Amino acid sequence: CASSLAVNQYNEQFF.

The table lists this clonotype with a few counts. This chain connects TRBV20-1 to TRBJ1-5, with a weak D call TRBD1 (6 bases). The V gene lost 4 bases and the J gene lost 0 bases, with 13 bases spanning the gap. Per the germline V gene, CDR1 is DFQATT and CDR2 is SNEGSKA (reference sequence). The CDR3 sequence is 15 residues long. The CDR3 nucleotides are TGCAGTGCTACGGGACAAGTATATAGCAATCAGCCCCAGCATTTT. Protein sequence: CSATGQVYSNQPQHF.

This clonotype was detected only once. This chain uses TRBV28 with TRBJ2-7; D may be TRBD1 or TRBD2 (5 bases each). The CDR3 covers 14 residues. Between the trimmed V and J ends, which lost 7 bases and 5 bases, there was a span of 18 bases. From germline, CDR1 is MDHEN and CDR2 SYDVKM. CDR3 region: CASIRSGAPDEQYF. CDR3 DNA sequence: TGTGCCAGCATTCGCTCCGGGGCACCCGACGAGCAGTACTTC.

The J gene is TRBJ2-1, the V gene TRBV20-1; D gene uncertain. CDR3 length: 13 residues. Trimming shortened V by 6 bases and J by 1 base, and 10 bases separated the two germline ends. Germline CDR1 is DFQATT and CDR2 is SNEGSKA (reference sequence). CDR3 sequence: CSARADSYNEQFF. The CDR3 nucleotides read TGCAGTGCCCGGGCCGATTCCTACAATGAGCAGTTCTTC.

The V gene is TRBV5-1, the J gene TRBJ1-1; a possible D gene is TRBD1 (6 bases). The germline V gene has CDR1 SGHRS and CDR2 YFSETQ. The CDR3 extends over 15 amino acids. V lost 4 bases, J lost 5 bases, and 18 bases lay in between. CDR3: CASSPETGRRTEAFF. The CDR3 nucleotides are TGCGCCAGCAGCCCCGAAACAGGGAGGAGGACTGAAGCTTTCTTT.

This chain connects TRBV5-1 to TRBJ2-5, with a tentative D call TRBD2 (6 bases). The CDR3 is made up of 15 amino acids. CDR1 and CDR2 from the germline V gene are SGHRS and YFSETQ. Trimming removed 4 bases at V and 8 bases at J, with 21 bases between. CDR3 region: CASSPGAGRGETQYF. The CDR3 DNA reads as TGCGCCAGCAGCCCCGGAGCTGGGCGGGGAGAAACCCAGTACTTC. Full variable domain (missing parts from reference TRBV5-1 and TRBJ2-5): KAGVTQTPRYLIKTRGQQVTLSCSPISGHRSVSWYQQTPGQGLQFLFEYFSETQRNKGNFPGRFSGRQFSNSRSEMNVSTLELGDSALYLCASSPGAGRGETQYFGPGTRLLVL.

The chain combines TRBV10-3 with TRBJ2-5; D unclear. The CDR3 is 13 amino acids. V gave up 6 bases and J gave up 2 bases, with 10 bases separating them. The germline V gene has CDR1 ENHRY and CDR2 SYGVKD. The CDR3 region has the DNA TGTGCCATCAGAGAAAACCGACAAGAGACCCAGTACTTC. Translating it yields CAIRENRQETQYF.

This clonotype has just a few counts. This chain links TRBV12-3 or TRBV12-4 with TRBJ2-7; D gene ambiguous. The CDR3 covers 14 residues. Deletions cut 2 bases from V and 3 bases from J, with 11 bases between. In DNA, the CDR3 is TGTGCCAGCAGTTTAACGGAAAGACGCTACGAGCAGTACTTC. Translation: CASSLTERRYEQYF.

The genes are TRBV28 and TRBJ1-2; 9 nucleotides align to TRBD1. This CDR3 is built from 14 residues. The junction had 5 bases not matched to a gene; V was cut back by 7 bases and J by 2 bases. CDR1 is MDHEN and CDR2 is SYDVKM in the germline V gene. The CDR3 DNA follows: TGTGCCAGCATCGCCGGGACAGGGAACTATGGCTACACCTTC. Its protein product is CASIAGTGNYGYTF.

This chain joins TRBV6-5 and TRBJ2-2; D could derive from TRBD1 or TRBD2 (5 bases each). Germline values: CDR1 MNHEY, CDR2 SVGAGI. Trimming took off 2 bases at V and 0 bases at J, with 19 bases between the two ends. The CDR3 totals 19 residues. The CDR3: CASSYMGVPTITNTGELFF. The CDR3 bases are TGTGCCAGCAGTTACATGGGGGTCCCAACTATAACGAACACCGGGGAGCTGTTTTTT.

The chain has TRBV6-5 and TRBJ1-4, with no clear D. Germline V CDR1 and CDR2: MNHEY, SVGAGI. V was shortened by 0 bases and J by 3 bases, with 14 bases between the two germline ends. The CDR3 sequence is 17 residues long. The CDR3 spells CASSYSTGGEANEKLFF. The CDR3 bases are TGTGCCAGCAGTTACTCGACGGGCGGGGAGGCTAATGAAAAACTGTTTTTT.

This clonotype was counted only a few times. The chain links TRBV6-5 to TRBJ1-1, with TRBD1 as a possible D gene (6 bases). This CDR3 is built from 12 residues. V lost 10 bases, J lost 5 bases, and 14 bases lay in between. The germline CDR1 and CDR2 sequences are MNHEY and SVGAGI. CDR3 sequence: CANRPQGTEAFF. Here the CDR3 DNA reads TGTGCCAACCGGCCTCAGGGGACTGAAGCTTTCTTT.

The V call is TRBV19, the J call TRBJ2-5; no firm D call. The CDR3 has 11 amino acids. Germline V lookup: CDR1 LNHDA, CDR2 SQIVND (reference sequence). The V gene lost 4 bases and the J gene lost 5 bases, with 5 bases spanning the gap. The CDR3, as DNA: TGTGCCAGTAGTAATTCGGAGACCCAGTACTTC. Its protein product is CASSNSETQYF.

The chain couples TRBV29-1 to TRBJ1-1; the D is unclear. The CDR3 has 13 amino acids. The V gene's germline CDR1 is SQVTM and CDR2 ANQGSEA. V shed 7 bases and J shed 8 bases, with 20 bases lying between them. CDR3 sequence: CSAMTGSVGEAFF. The CDR3 DNA follows: TGCAGCGCGATGACTGGTTCGGTGGGCGAAGCTTTCTTT.

This clonotype was seen at least ten times. The chain couples TRBV20-1 to TRBJ2-3, with D possibly matching TRBD1 (6 bases). V lost 3 bases and J 0 bases, leaving 13 bases between the germline ends. There are 15 residues in the CDR3. From germline, CDR1 is DFQATT and CDR2 SNEGSKA (reference sequence). CDR3 bases: TGCAGTGCTAGCTGGGGCAGGGGTAGCACAGATACGCAGTATTTT. It encodes CSASWGRGSTDTQYF.

The CDR3 spells CSVAETLRADTQYF. CDR3 in DNA: TGCAGCGTTGCAGAGACTTTAAGGGCAGATACGCAGTATTTT. The chain recombines TRBV29-1 with TRBJ2-3; no reliable D call. The CDR3 has 14 residues. Trimming stripped 4 bases from V and 4 bases from J, with 15 bases between. Germline CDR1 SQVTM, CDR2 ANQGSEA.

A few counts support this clonotype. V gene TRBV12-3 or TRBV12-4 combines with J gene TRBJ1-2, with TRBD1 identical over 9 bases. The junction had 7 bases not matched to a gene; V was cut back by 1 base and J by 4 bases. This CDR3 contains 16 residues. CDR3 loop: CASSLGKGQGTYGYTF. For the CDR3, the DNA is TGTGCCAGCAGTTTAGGGAAGGGACAGGGTACCTATGGCTACACCTTC.

The rearrangement uses TRBV29-1 and TRBJ2-4; 8 nucleotides line up with TRBD2. This CDR3 is built from 14 residues. The V gene's germline CDR1 is SQVTM and CDR2 ANQGSEA. Losses at the gene ends were 4 bases for V and 9 bases for J; bases not matched to a gene: 11. The CDR3 here is CSVGNSGAPSIQYF. The DNA for the CDR3 is TGCAGCGTTGGTAATAGCGGGGCCCCGAGCATTCAGTACTTC.

This clonotype was counted only a few times. J is TRBJ2-1 and V is TRBV30, with 10 nucleotides matching TRBD2. The CDR3 is 16 residues long. Trimming took 5 bases from V and 4 from J; bases not matched to a gene: 11. CDR1 is GTSNPN, CDR2 SVGIG, per germline (reference sequence). DNA of the CDR3: TGTGCCTGGGGGCTAGCGGGGGCCCATGAGTACAATGAGCAGTTCTTC. It translates to CAWGLAGAHEYNEQFF.

This clonotype came up many times. J is TRBJ1-3 and V is TRBV20-1; TRBD1 aligns across 10 bases. V trimming: 3 bases; J trimming: 4 bases; junction bases outside the gene matches: 6. Per germline, CDR1 DFQATT and CDR2 SNEGSKA (reference sequence). The CDR3 length is 15 residues. The CDR3 here is CSARGQGLSGNTIYF. The CDR3 DNA reads TGCAGTGCTAGGGGACAGGGGCTGAGCGGAAACACCATATATTTT.

This clonotype was counted only a few times. This sequence joins TRBV6-1 and TRBJ2-2; 7 nucleotides align to TRBD2. The germline V gene encodes CDR1 MNHNS and CDR2 SASEGT. The CDR3 has 15 amino acids. V was pared by 6 bases and J by 6 bases, with 10 bases of the junction left unmatched. The CDR3 here is CASRPGTIRAGELFF. CDR3 DNA sequence: TGTGCCAGCAGACCCGGGACTATCCGGGCCGGGGAGCTGTTTTTT.

This chain uses TRBV7-8 with TRBJ2-6, with D unresolved. The V end was cut by 5 bases, the J end by 1 base, with 6 bases between. The CDR3 extends over 14 amino acids. CDR1 SGHVS and CDR2 FQNEAQ come from the germline V gene. For the CDR3, the DNA is TGTGCCAGCAGCGTGTGGTCTGGGGCCAACGTCCTGACTTTC. Translation gives CASSVWSGANVLTF.

This clonotype was detected a few times. This rearrangement joins TRBV5-1 to TRBJ2-7; 8 bases agree with TRBD1. CDR1 is SGHRS and CDR2 is YFSETQ in the germline V gene. This CDR3 is 15 amino acids long. With 0 bases clipped from V and 6 bases from J, the junction kept 8 bases outside the gene matches. CDR3 region: CASSLDGQGMVEQYF. The DNA of the CDR3 is TGCGCCAGCAGCTTGGATGGACAGGGAATGGTCGAGCAGTACTTC.

This chain joins TRBV7-8 and TRBJ2-3, with D hard to call. The CDR3 is 16 amino acids. Trimming removed 5 bases at V and 0 bases at J, with 15 bases between. Germline CDR1 SGHVS, CDR2 FQNEAQ. CDR3 DNA: TGTGCCAGCAGCACACCATACGGGCACAGCACAGATACGCAGTATTTT. Its translation: CASSTPYGHSTDTQYF.